This TCR beta chain was observed in a study of T cells after posttransplantation cyclophosphamide. This clone came up many times. What it recognizes is unknown. The study, taken as a whole, reports: Blood and skin or GI T cell repertoires showed limited TRB overlap. After PTCy, TRB diversity resembled that of CNI/methotrexate controls. Later blood repertoires were often dominated by clones from the donor CD8+ memory compartment.

The data were produced by immunoSEQ multiplex PCR, yet TCRdb's version contains in-frame clones alone and is incomplete. The sample presents approximately 13,000 clones, none singletons. Cyclophosphamide on days +3 and +4 followed busulfan-fludarabine conditioning and a marrow graft. The CDR3 spans 16 residues. CDR1 and CDR2 (germline): LNHNV, YYDKDF (reference sequence). V trimming: 4 bases; J trimming: 5 bases; junction bases outside the gene matches: 12. The genes are TRBV15 and TRBJ2-7; 9 bases match TRBD1. Specimen: PBMCs, collected about 1,000 days after allogeneic stem cell transplant with posttransplant cyclophosphamide. This clonotype originated in a female patient in her 40s who received an allogeneic stem cell transplant from a related donor, was CMV-positive, and had no GVHD. Some T cells could come from the graft donor. CDR3 loop: CATSTMPGQGSHEQYF. The CDR3 nucleotides read TGTGCCACCAGCACTATGCCGGGACAGGGATCCCACGAGCAGTACTTC.